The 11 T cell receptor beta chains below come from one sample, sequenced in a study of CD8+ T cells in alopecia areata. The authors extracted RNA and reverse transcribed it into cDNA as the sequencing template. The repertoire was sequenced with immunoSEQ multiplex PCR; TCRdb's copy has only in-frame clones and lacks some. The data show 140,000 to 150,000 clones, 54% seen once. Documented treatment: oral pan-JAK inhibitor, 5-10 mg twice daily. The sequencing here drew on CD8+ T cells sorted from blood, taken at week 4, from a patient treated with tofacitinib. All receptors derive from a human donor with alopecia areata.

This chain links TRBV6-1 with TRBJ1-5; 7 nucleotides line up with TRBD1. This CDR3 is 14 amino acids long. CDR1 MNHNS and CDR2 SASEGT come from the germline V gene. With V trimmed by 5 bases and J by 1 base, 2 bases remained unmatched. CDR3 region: CASSNRGSNQPQHF. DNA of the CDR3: TGTGCCAGCAGTAACAGGGGAAGCAATCAGCCCCAGCATTTT.

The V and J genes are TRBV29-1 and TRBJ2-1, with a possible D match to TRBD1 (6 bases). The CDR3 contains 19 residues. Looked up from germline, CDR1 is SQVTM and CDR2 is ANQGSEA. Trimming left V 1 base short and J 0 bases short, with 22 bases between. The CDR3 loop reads CSVEGGTGRDPSSYNEQFF. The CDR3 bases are TGCAGCGTTGAAGGGGGAACAGGGAGAGATCCCAGCTCCTACAATGAGCAGTTCTTC.

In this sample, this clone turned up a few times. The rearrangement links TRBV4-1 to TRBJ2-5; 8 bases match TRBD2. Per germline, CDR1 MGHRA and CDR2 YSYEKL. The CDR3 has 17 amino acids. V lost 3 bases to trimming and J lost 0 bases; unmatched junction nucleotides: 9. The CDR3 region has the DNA TGCGCCAGCAGCCAGCGATTAGGCGGGGGGAACCAAGAGACCCAGTACTTC. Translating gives CASSQRLGGGNQETQYF.

Here the CDR3 reads CASSLEGPGADTQYF. Here the CDR3 DNA reads TGTGCCAGCAGCTTGGAAGGACCTGGGGCAGATACGCAGTATTTT. This chain uses TRBV5-6 with TRBJ2-3, with no clear D. V was trimmed by 0 bases and J by 4 bases, leaving 12 bases between them. From germline, CDR1 is SGHDT and CDR2 YYEEEE. This CDR3 has 15 residues.

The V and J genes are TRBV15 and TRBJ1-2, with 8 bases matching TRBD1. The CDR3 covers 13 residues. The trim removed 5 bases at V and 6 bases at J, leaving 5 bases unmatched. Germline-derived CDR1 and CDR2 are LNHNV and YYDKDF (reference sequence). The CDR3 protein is CATSPGQGNGYTF. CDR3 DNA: TGTGCCACCAGCCCCGGACAGGGAAATGGCTACACCTTC.

The CDR3 DNA reads as TGTGCCTGGAGTGTGCATCCCACCGGGGAGCTGTTTTTT. Translating gives CAWSVHPTGELFF. The genes are TRBV30 and TRBJ2-2; D is unresolved. The CDR3 runs 13 residues. Germline lookup yields CDR1 GTSNPN and CDR2 SVGIG (reference sequence). V lost 0 bases and J lost 4, with 6 bases in between.

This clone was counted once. DNA for the CDR3: TGCAGCGCCATTACGGATGAGCAGTTCTTC. Its translation is CSAITDEQFF. V usage is TRBV29-1 and J usage is TRBJ2-1; D is unclear. The germline V gene has CDR1 SQVTM and CDR2 ANQGSEA. Deletions cut 7 bases from V and 8 bases from J, with 9 bases between. This CDR3 region has 10 residues.

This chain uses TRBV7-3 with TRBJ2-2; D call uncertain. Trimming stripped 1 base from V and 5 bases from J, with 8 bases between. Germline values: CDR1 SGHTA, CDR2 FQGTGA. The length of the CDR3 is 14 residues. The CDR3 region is CASSLIGGTGELFF. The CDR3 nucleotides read TGTGCCAGCAGCTTAATCGGTGGTACCGGGGAGCTGTTTTTT.

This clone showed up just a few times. CDR3 in amino acids: CASSQTGTGRSLGYTF. In DNA, the CDR3 is TGTGCCAGCAGCCAGACTGGGACAGGGAGATCTTTAGGCTACACCTTC. The chain recombines TRBV7-8 with TRBJ1-2; 9 nucleotides agree with TRBD1. V was clipped by 5 bases and J by 8 bases; unmatched bases: 15. The CDR3 loop spans 16 amino acids. Germline-derived CDR1 and CDR2 are SGHVS and FQNEAQ.

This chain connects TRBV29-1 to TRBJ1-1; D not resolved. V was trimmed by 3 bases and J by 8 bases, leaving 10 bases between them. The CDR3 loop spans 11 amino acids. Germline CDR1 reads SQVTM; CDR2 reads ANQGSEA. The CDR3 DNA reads TGCAGCGTTGATGAGGAGGTAGAAGCTTTCTTT. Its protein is CSVDEEVEAFF.

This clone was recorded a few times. The CDR3 here is CASSFWGGGGTTEAFF. CDR3 nucleotide sequence: TGTGCCAGCAGCTTTTGGGGTGGCGGTGGAACGACTGAAGCTTTCTTT. The chain has TRBV5-6 and TRBJ1-1, with D hard to call. The V and J ends lost 2 bases and 5 bases respectively, with 19 bases between them. This CDR3 spans 16 amino acids. Per the germline V gene, CDR1 is SGHDT and CDR2 is YYEEEE.